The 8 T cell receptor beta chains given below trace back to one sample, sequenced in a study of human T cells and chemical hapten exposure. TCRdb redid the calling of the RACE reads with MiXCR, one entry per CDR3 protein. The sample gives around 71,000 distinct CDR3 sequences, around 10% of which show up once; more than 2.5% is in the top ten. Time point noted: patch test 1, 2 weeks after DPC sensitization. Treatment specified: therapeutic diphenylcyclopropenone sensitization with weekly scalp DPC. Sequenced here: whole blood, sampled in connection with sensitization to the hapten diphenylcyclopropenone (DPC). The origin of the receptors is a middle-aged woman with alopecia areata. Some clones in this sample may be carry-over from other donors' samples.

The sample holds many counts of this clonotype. CDR3 DNA: TGTGCCAGCAGCCAAGTAGCTGGGTCAACTAATGAAAAACTGTTTTTT. This encodes CASSQVAGSTNEKLFF. The genes are TRBV4-2 and TRBJ1-4; D is undetermined. The CDR3 has 16 amino acids. Trimming removed 1 base from V and 0 bases from J, with 9 bases in between. Germline V gene sequence: CDR1 LGHNA, CDR2 YNFKEQ.

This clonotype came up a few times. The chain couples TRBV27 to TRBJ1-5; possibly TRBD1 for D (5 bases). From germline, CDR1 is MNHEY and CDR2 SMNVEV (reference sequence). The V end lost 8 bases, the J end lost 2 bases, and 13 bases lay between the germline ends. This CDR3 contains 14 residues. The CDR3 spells CASGYRMGNQPQHF. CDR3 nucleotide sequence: TGTGCCAGCGGCTACAGGATGGGCAATCAGCCCCAGCATTTT.

The CDR3 nucleotides read TGCAGCGTTGAAGCGACAGGGGGCGATGGCTACACCTTC. Translation gives CSVEATGGDGYTF. The chain couples TRBV29-1 to TRBJ1-2; 10 bases map to TRBD1. Germline lookup yields CDR1 SQVTM and CDR2 ANQGSEA. The CDR3 is 13 residues long. V was clipped by 1 base and J by 6 bases; unmatched bases: 2.

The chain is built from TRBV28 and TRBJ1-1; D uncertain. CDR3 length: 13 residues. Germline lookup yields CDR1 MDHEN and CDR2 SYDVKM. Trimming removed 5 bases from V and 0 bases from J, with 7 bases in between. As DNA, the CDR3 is TGTGCCAGCAGTGTCCCTTTGAACACTGAAGCTTTCTTT. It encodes CASSVPLNTEAFF.

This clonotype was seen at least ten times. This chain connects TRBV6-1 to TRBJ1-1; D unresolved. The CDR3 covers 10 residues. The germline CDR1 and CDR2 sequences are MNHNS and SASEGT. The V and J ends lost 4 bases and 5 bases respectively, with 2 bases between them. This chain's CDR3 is CASSVTEAFF. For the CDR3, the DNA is TGTGCCAGCAGTGTAACTGAAGCTTTCTTT.

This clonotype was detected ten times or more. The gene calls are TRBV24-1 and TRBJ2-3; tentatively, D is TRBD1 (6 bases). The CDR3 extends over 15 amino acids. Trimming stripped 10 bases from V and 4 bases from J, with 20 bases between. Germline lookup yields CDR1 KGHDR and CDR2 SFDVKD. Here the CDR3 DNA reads TGTGCCACGACAACCCCTTACAGGGAGCCAGATACGCAGTATTTT. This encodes CATTTPYREPDTQYF.

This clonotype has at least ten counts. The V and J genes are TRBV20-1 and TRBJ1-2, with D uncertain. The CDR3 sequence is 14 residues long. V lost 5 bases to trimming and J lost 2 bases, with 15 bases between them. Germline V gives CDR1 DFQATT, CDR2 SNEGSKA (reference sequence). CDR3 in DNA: TGCAGTGCTTCCTATCCGACGGCGAACTATGGCTACACCTTC. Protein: CSASYPTANYGYTF.

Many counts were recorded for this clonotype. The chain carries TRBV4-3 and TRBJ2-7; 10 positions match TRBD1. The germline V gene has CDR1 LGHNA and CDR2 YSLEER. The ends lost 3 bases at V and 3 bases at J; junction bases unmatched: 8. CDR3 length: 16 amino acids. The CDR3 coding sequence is TGCGCCAGCAGCCAGGGACAGGGGAAGGGAAGCTACGAGCAGTACTTC. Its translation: CASSQGQGKGSYEQYF.